This T cell receptor (beta chain) stems from a study of molecular identifiers for immune sequencing clone quantification. Points from the study as a whole: Under 1% of molecules in naive cells, but over 97% of effector molecules, belonged to clones above 20 RNA copies.

Naive CD8 T cells were sorted as CD8+CD4-CCR7+CD45RA+. V lost 7 bases, J lost 7 bases, and 14 bases stayed unmatched. Germline V gives CDR1 SGHNT, CDR2 YYREEE (reference sequence). The CDR3 sequence is 14 residues long. TCR libraries were built in bulk with a published protocol and specific TCR primers. TCRdb re-derived calls from the PCR reads in MiXCR, one entry per CDR3 protein. Of about 640,000 distinct CDR3 sequences listed, just under 20% are singletons. This clonotype was counted at least ten times. Its specificity is unknown. The clonotype was recovered from a human donor in good health. Some libraries in this study had Jurkat cell RNA spiked in. The sequenced sample was naive CD8+ T cells from blood, with Jurkat cell RNA spiked in. Regarding subset: FACS-sorted CD8+CD4-CCR7+CD45RA+ naive T cells. This sequence joins TRBV5-4 and TRBJ2-7; 7 nucleotides agree with TRBD1. The CDR3 loop is CASSHEDRYNEQYF. DNA for the CDR3: TGTGCCAGCTCCCACGAGGACAGGTACAATGAGCAGTACTTC.